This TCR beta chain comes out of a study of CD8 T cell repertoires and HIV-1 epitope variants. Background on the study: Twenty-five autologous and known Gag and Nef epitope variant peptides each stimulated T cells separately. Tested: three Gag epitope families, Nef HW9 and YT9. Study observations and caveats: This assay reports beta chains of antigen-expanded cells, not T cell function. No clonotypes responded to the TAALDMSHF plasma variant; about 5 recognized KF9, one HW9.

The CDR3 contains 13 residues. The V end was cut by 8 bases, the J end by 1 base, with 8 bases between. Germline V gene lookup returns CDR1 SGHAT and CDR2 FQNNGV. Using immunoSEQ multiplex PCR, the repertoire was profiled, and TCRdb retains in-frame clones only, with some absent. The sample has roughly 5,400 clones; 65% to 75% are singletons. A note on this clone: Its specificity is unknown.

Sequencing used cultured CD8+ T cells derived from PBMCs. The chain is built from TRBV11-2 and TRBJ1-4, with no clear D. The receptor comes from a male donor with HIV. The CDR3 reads CASSWGTNEKLFF. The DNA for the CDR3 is TGTGCCAGCTCATGGGGAACTAATGAAAAACTGTTTTTT.